The sequence of this T cell receptor (beta chain) was determined in a study of blood T cells in healthy people across ages. General study findings and limits: TCR beta diversity was tightly associated with the proportion of naive T cells.

Of note for this clonotype: Its antigen is currently unknown.

Deletions cut 1 base from V and 12 bases from J, with 16 bases between. Germline V lookup: CDR1 SQVTM, CDR2 ANQGSEA. The CDR3 is 12 residues long. Primers used in a second PCR of roughly 7 to 11 cycles were a sample-barcoded 5' primer and a J-beta primer mix. Every molecule of cDNA carried a tag from a template-switch adaptor with 12 random nucleotides. TCRdb re-derived calls from the 5' RACE reads in MiXCR, one entry per CDR3 protein. The table records about a million distinct CDR3 sequences, 45% to 60% of them present only once. In terms of origin and age, donors were healthy Caucasian individuals from Russia aged roughly 6 to 100.

The sequence came from a woman aged 55-70 years in good health. The sample consisted of blood. The chain uses TRBV29-1 and TRBJ2-7, with D unresolved. CDR3 sequence reads: CSVEGAQETRYF. CDR3 DNA sequence: TGCAGCGTTGAAGGAGCGCAGGAGACCCGGTACTTC.